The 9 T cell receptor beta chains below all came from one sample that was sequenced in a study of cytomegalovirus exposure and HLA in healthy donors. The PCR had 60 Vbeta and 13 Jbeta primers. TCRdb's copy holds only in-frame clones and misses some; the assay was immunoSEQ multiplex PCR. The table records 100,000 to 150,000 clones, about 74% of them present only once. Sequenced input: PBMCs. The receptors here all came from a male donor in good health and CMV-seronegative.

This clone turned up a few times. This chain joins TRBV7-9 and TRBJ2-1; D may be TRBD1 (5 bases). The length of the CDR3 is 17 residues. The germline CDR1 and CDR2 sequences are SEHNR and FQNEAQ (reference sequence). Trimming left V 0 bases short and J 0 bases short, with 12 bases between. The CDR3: CASSLAQGIYSYNEQFF. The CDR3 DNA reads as TGTGCCAGCAGCTTAGCGCAGGGAATTTACTCCTACAATGAGCAGTTCTTC.

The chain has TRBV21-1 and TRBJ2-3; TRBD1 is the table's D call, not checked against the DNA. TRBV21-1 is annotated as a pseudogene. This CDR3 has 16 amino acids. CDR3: CASSQGARFKTDTQYF. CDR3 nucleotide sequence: TGTGCCAGCAGCCAGGGGGCGCGGTTTAAGACAGATACGCAGTATTTT.

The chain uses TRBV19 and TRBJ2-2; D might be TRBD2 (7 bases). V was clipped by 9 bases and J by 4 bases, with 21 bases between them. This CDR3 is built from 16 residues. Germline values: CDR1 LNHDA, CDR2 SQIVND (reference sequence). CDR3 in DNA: TGTGCCAGCGCCACTGGGGGGGGCTTAGGCACCGGGGAGCTGTTTTTT. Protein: CASATGGGLGTGELFF.

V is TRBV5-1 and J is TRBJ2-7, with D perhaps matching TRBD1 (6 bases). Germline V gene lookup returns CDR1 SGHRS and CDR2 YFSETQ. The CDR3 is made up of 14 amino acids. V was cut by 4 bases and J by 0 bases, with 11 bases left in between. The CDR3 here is CASSPGTLSYEQYF. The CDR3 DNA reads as TGCGCCAGCAGCCCCGGGACACTCTCCTACGAGCAGTACTTC.

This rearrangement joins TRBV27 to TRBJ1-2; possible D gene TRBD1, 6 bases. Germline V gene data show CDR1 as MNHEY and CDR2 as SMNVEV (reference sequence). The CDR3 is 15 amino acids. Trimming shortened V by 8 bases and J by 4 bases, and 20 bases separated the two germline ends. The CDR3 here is CASGTYRVSGYGYTF. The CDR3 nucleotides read TGTGCCAGCGGTACGTACAGGGTGAGCGGCTATGGCTACACCTTC.

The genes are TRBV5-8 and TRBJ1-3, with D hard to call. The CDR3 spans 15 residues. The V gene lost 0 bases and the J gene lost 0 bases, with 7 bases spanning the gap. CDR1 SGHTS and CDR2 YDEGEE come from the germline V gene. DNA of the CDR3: TGTGCCAGCAGCTTGGGACACCTCTCTGGAAACACCATATATTTT. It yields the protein CASSLGHLSGNTIYF.

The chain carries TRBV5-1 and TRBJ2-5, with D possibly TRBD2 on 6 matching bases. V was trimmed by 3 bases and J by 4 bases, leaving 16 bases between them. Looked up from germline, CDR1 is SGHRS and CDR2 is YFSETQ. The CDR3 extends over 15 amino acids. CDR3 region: CASSSTAGFRETQYF. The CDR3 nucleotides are TGCGCCAGCAGCTCTACCGCGGGGTTTAGAGAGACCCAGTACTTC.

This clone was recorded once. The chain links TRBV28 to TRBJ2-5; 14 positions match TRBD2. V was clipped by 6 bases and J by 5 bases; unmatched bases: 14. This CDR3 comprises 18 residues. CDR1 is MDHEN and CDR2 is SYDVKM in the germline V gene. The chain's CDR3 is CASSPVGLAGGKRETQYF. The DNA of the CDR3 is TGTGCCAGCAGCCCTGTTGGACTAGCGGGGGGCAAAAGGGAGACCCAGTACTTC.

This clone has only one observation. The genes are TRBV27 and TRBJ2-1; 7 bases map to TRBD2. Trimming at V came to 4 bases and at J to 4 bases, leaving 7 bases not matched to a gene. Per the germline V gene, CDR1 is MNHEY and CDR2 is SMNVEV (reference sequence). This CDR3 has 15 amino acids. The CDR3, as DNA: TGTGCCAGCAGTTGGTGGGGGAGGGATTACAATGAGCAGTTCTTC. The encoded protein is CASSWWGRDYNEQFF.